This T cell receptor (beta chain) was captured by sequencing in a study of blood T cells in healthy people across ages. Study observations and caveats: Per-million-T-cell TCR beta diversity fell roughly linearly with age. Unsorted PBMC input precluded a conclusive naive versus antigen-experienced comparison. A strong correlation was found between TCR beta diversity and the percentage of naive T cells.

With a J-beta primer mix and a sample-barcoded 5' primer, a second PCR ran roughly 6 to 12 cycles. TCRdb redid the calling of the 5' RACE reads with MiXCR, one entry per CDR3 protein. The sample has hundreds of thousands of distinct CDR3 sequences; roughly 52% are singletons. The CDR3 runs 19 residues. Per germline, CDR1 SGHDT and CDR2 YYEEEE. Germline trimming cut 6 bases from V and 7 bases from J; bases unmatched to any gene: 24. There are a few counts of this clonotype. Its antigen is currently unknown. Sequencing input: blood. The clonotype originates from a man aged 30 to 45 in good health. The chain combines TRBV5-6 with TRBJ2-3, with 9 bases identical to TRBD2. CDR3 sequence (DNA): TGTGCCAGCACCGCTAGCGGGGTAGATGTGCTGAGGGGCGTAAATACGCAGTATTTT. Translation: CASTASGVDVLRGVNTQYF.